This paragraph covers one TCR beta chain sequence. What it binds is not known. The entry originates in a study of cytomegalovirus exposure and HLA in healthy donors. Study-wide results and caveats: Associated with cytomegalovirus, according to the listing, were around 170 TCR beta chains.

Per the germline V gene, CDR1 is SGHAT and CDR2 is FQNNGV. CDR3 length equals 15 residues. V dropped 4 bases and J dropped 5 bases, with 17 bases sitting between them. Clones were read by immunoSEQ multiplex PCR, and TCRdb kept only the in-frame ones, dropping some. The table has 110,000 to 150,000 clones, 80% to 90% seen once. The receptor was isolated from a woman aged 30 to 39 in good health and CMV-seropositive. Material: PBMCs. J is TRBJ1-1 and V is TRBV11-2; a possible D gene is TRBD1 (5 bases). The DNA of the CDR3 is TGTGCCAGCAGCTCCATGGGGGGTATTGGTACTGAAGCTTTCTTT. This encodes CASSSMGGIGTEAFF.